This T cell receptor beta chain emerged from a study of CD8 T cells in ankylosing spondylitis. In its sample, this clonotype was seen a few times. What it binds is not known. Quantitative 5'-RACE with molecular barcodes generated TCR beta libraries. MiXCR, run by TCRdb on the 5' RACE reads, gives a single entry per CDR3 protein. The sample records roughly 470,000 distinct CDR3 sequences, 25% to 30% being singletons. Overall study results and limits: Certain motif variants had earlier been reported in reactive arthritis synovial fluid and blood. For ankylosing spondylitis blood, a TCR beta motif of eight or nine highly homologous variants appeared characteristic.

The trim removed 4 bases at V and 2 bases at J, leaving 15 bases unmatched. Germline V gene lookup returns CDR1 SNHLY and CDR2 FYNNEI. The CDR3 runs 20 residues. Material for sequencing was blood, either unsorted or a sorted T cell fraction (not recorded which). This chain joins TRBV2 and TRBJ1-5, with TRBD1 matching 12 bases. The clonotype originates from a male donor with ankylosing spondylitis. Here the CDR3 reads CASSGDPRDRGLEGNQPQHF. The CDR3 nucleotides are TGTGCCAGCAGTGGGGATCCCCGGGACAGGGGGCTTGAGGGCAATCAGCCCCAGCATTTT.